This T cell receptor beta chain derives from a study of blood T cell repertoires in COVID-19. Study-wide background: The United States, Italy and Spain supplied acute and convalescent COVID-19 samples.

In the study's own analysis: By means of reference gene primer amplification, nucleated cell counts were estimated. Repertoires were generated with immunoSEQ multiplex PCR, while TCRdb's copy carries only in-frame clones and drops some. The D gene and trimming were derived from the DNA, and the V and J assignments and clone size from that table. The sample yields fewer than 250,000 clones, around 79% seen once. Sequencing was done on a sample of peripheral blood. The clonotype was recovered from a woman in her forties or fifties with acute or convalescent COVID-19.

CDR3 bases: TGTGCCAGCAGCGTAGAAGGAAGGGGGCACATGAACGAGCAGTACTTC. This codes for CASSVEGRGHMNEQYF. V gene TRBV9 combines with J gene TRBJ2-7; 7 bases are a match to TRBD1. Losses at the gene ends were 0 bases for V and 5 bases for J; bases not matched to a gene: 11. Germline V gives CDR1 SGDLS, CDR2 YYNGEE. The CDR3 is 16 amino acids.